The 31 T cell receptor beta chains below all came from one sample that was sequenced in a study of T cell changes during pregnancy in multiple sclerosis (dated by TCRdb to 2018 to 2020). Library creation used the immunoSEQ multiplex PCR assay. Here the immuneACCESS table is served through TCRdb, limited to in-frame sequences with V and J called. Missing clones are a known gap in these copies; in checked studies unresolved V genes cover under half, and the rest lacks a known reason. This sample has tens of thousands of clones in its table, and about 87% of those were observed once. In total, the top ten clones hold 0.56% of the sample. Source: CD4+ T cells from peripheral blood mononuclear cells, taken before pregnancy. The receptor source for this set is a female donor with multiple sclerosis, enrolled in a pregnancy study.

This rearrangement joins TRBV7-2 to TRBJ2-5, with TRBD1 matching over 11 bases. The length of the CDR3 is 16 residues. V dropped 2 bases and J dropped 2; count of bases not matched to a gene: 4. The germline gives CDR1 SGHTA, CDR2 FQGNSA. As DNA, the CDR3 is TGTGCCAGCAGCTTATCCGGGACAGGGGGGCAAGAGACCCAGTACTTC. Amino acids: CASSLSGTGGQETQYF.

CDR3 residues: CASSEEGGGEADTQYF. CDR3 nucleotides: TGTGCCAGCAGTGAAGAGGGGGGGGGTGAGGCAGATACGCAGTATTTT. The V and J genes are TRBV2 and TRBJ2-3, with D possibly matching TRBD2 (7 bases). Trimming stripped 1 base from V and 4 bases from J, with 15 bases between. The CDR3 spans 16 residues. In germline, CDR1 is SNHLY, CDR2 FYNNEI.

The gene calls are TRBV27 and TRBJ2-7, with TRBD1 as a possible D gene (6 bases). V was shortened by 6 bases and J by 5 bases, with 17 bases between the two germline ends. The CDR3 covers 14 residues. Germline loops: CDR1 MNHEY, CDR2 SMNVEV (reference sequence). CDR3 sequence (DNA): TGTGCCAGCAGCCCCTTGGGGGCTCAAAACGAGCAGTACTTC. This encodes CASSPLGAQNEQYF.

The rearrangement uses TRBV9 and TRBJ1-3; a weak D match, TRBD1 (6 bases). The CDR3 loop spans 15 amino acids. The germline V gene encodes CDR1 SGDLS and CDR2 YYNGEE. Trimming stripped 0 bases from V and 4 bases from J, with 11 bases between. The DNA for the CDR3 is TGTGCCAGCAGCGTAGTCGGACAGAGCGGAAACACCATATATTTT. This encodes CASSVVGQSGNTIYF.

The chain carries TRBV6-6 and TRBJ1-3; unclear D gene. The germline V and J ends were trimmed by 7 bases and 0 bases, with 7 bases remaining between them. CDR3 length equals 13 residues. From germline, CDR1 is MNHNY and CDR2 SVGAGI (reference sequence). The CDR3 loop is CASTSGSGNTIYF. The CDR3 DNA reads as TGTGCCAGCACCTCCGGCTCTGGAAACACCATATATTTT.

Comments on this clone: One end of the junction varies from germline; a read error may be responsible. The rearrangement uses TRBV7-7 and TRBJ2-1; 12 bases map to TRBD2. Looked up from germline, CDR1 is SSHAT and CDR2 is FNYEAQ (reference sequence). This CDR3 contains 14 residues. CDR3: CASSLGTSGNEQFF. The DNA of the CDR3 is TGTGCTAGCAGCTTAGGGACTAGCGGGAATGAGCAGTTCTTC.

The table lists this clone with a count of one. The chain couples TRBV28 to TRBJ1-5, with D perhaps matching TRBD1 (6 bases). Germline values: CDR1 MDHEN, CDR2 SYDVKM. Trimming took off 6 bases at V and 4 bases at J, with 16 bases between the two ends. This CDR3 is built from 15 residues. CDR3 nucleotides: TGTGCCAGCAGGGAAGGGGGACCGTTAAATCAGCCCCAGCATTTT. Amino acids: CASREGGPLNQPQHF.

A few counts support this clone. CDR3 protein: CASSQLLGRAGSYEQYF. CDR3 bases: TGTGCCAGCAGCCAACTGTTGGGCAGGGCCGGCTCCTACGAGCAGTACTTC. The rearrangement uses TRBV14 and TRBJ2-7; D possibly corresponds to TRBD1 (5 bases). Per germline, CDR1 SGHDN and CDR2 FVKESK. The V end lost 2 bases, the J end lost 0 bases, and 17 bases lay between the germline ends. The CDR3 sequence is 17 residues long.

The rearrangement uses TRBV23-1 and TRBJ2-1, with D tentatively TRBD2 (6 bases). TRBV23-1 is sorted into the ORF group, with uncertain function. With 0 bases removed from V and 0 bases from J, the gap between germline ends came to 30 bases. The CDR3 has 23 residues. The CDR3 DNA sequence: TGCGCCAGCAGTCAATCGTTGCGGGAATGGTTAGCAAATGACAAAAGCTCCTACAATGAGCAGTTCTTC. Protein: CASSQSLREWLANDKSSYNEQFF.

The chain links TRBV21-1 to TRBJ2-3; TRBD2 is the table's D call, not checked against the DNA. TRBV21-1 is given as a pseudogene. The CDR3 spans 15 residues. CDR3 DNA sequence: TGTGCCAGCAGCATGGGGCGGGGGGACACAGATACGCAGTATTTT. This sequence encodes CASSMGRGDTDTQYF.

This clone was counted once. The chain links TRBV7-8 to TRBJ2-1; TRBD1 agrees at 8 bases. The CDR3 length is 21 residues. CDR1 is SGHVS and CDR2 is FQNEAQ in the germline V gene. V lost 2 bases, J lost 0 bases, and 18 bases stayed unmatched. CDR3 nucleotides: TGTGCCAGCAGCTTACCCCCCGCCAAGCTCAGGGGGCTGGGCTCCTACAATGAGCAGTTCTTC. Translated, it gives CASSLPPAKLRGLGSYNEQFF.

This chain connects TRBV6-1 to TRBJ1-2; D remains ambiguous. The CDR3 sequence is 14 residues long. Trimming left V 4 bases short and J 0 bases short, with 9 bases between. Germline loops: CDR1 MNHNS, CDR2 SASEGT. CDR3 sequence: CASSVDGANYGYTF. The CDR3 coding sequence is TGTGCCAGCAGTGTAGACGGAGCTAACTATGGCTACACCTTC.

This clone was seen a single time. This sequence joins TRBV4-2 and TRBJ1-6, with D maybe TRBD1 (6 bases). Germline loops: CDR1 LGHNA, CDR2 YNFKEQ. This CDR3 has 18 residues. The V end was cut by 0 bases, the J end by 4 bases, with 16 bases between. CDR3 nucleotide sequence: TGTGCCAGCAGCCAAGATAGGGGGGGGTCGACGTATAATTCACCCCTCCACTTT. This encodes CASSQDRGGSTYNSPLHF.

The chain couples TRBV5-4 to TRBJ2-7; 10 positions agree with TRBD2. The CDR3 sequence is 15 residues long. Trimming took 5 bases from V and 4 from J; bases not matched to a gene: 9. Germline V gene lookup returns CDR1 SGHNT and CDR2 YYREEE (reference sequence). The CDR3 DNA reads as TGTGCCAGCAGTTCCGTAGCGGGGGGACAATACGAGCAGTACTTC. Translation gives CASSSVAGGQYEQYF.

DNA for the CDR3: TGTGCCAGCAGCGTAGGGCCAGGGGGTCTCGAGCAGTACTTC. Translating it yields CASSVGPGGLEQYF. J is TRBJ2-7 and V is TRBV9; 7 bases align to TRBD1. Unmatched junction bases numbered 6, after V lost 0 bases and J lost 6 bases. Germline CDR1 is SGDLS and CDR2 is YYNGEE. The CDR3 loop spans 14 amino acids.

The rearrangement uses TRBV28 and TRBJ2-7; D gene ambiguous. The germline V gene has CDR1 MDHEN and CDR2 SYDVKM. The CDR3 contains 14 residues. V was shortened by 7 bases and J by 2 bases, with 15 bases between the two germline ends. The CDR3 bases are TGTGCCAGCACCGCCGTCGGCAGGCCCTACGAGCAGTACTTC. Its protein product is CASTAVGRPYEQYF.

The rearrangement uses TRBV18 and TRBJ2-5; 9 bases map to TRBD2. V was pared by 1 base and J by 7 bases, with 10 bases of the junction left unmatched. Germline loops: CDR1 KGHSH, CDR2 LQKENI. The CDR3 consists of 16 residues. The chain's CDR3 is CASSPLHSGGDGTQYF. In DNA form, the CDR3 reads TGTGCCAGCTCACCACTTCATAGCGGGGGCGATGGGACCCAGTACTTC.

The CDR3 loop reads CASSPGTGFTYGYTF. The CDR3 nucleotides read TGTGCCAGCAGCCCCGGGACAGGGTTTACCTATGGCTACACCTTC. J is TRBJ1-2 and V is TRBV28; 9 bases are shared with TRBD1. This CDR3 is built from 15 residues. The germline V gene encodes CDR1 MDHEN and CDR2 SYDVKM. The V segment lost 6 bases and the J segment 4 bases; nucleotides outside the gene matches: 9.

V usage is TRBV5-4 and J usage is TRBJ1-1; possible D gene TRBD1, 5 bases. The germline V gene has CDR1 SGHNT and CDR2 YYREEE (reference sequence). V was shortened by 4 bases and J by 0 bases, with 10 bases between the two germline ends. The length of the CDR3 is 14 residues. The CDR3 DNA sequence: TGTGCCAGCAGCGGTTACAGGATGAACACTGAAGCTTTCTTT. This translates into CASSGYRMNTEAFF.

The CDR3 DNA sequence: TGTGCCAGTCACCGGGGGGGTGAAGCTTTCTTT. Translating it yields CASHRGGEAFF. This chain uses TRBV6-5 with TRBJ1-1, with D tentatively TRBD1 (5 bases). Trimming stripped 9 bases from V and 7 bases from J, with 12 bases between. This CDR3 contains 11 residues. CDR1 is MNHEY and CDR2 is SVGAGI in the germline V gene.

This clone turned up a few times. The chain couples TRBV6-6 to TRBJ1-2, with 8 bases aligning to TRBD1. The ends lost 6 bases at V and 0 bases at J; junction bases unmatched: 9. The CDR3 covers 16 residues. Germline lookup yields CDR1 MNHNY and CDR2 SVGAGI (reference sequence). The CDR3 loop reads CASRDRQGPTNYGYTF. DNA of the CDR3: TGTGCCAGCAGGGACCGACAGGGGCCTACTAACTATGGCTACACCTTC.

This chain uses TRBV5-3 with TRBJ1-2; TRBD1 might be the D (5 bases). TRBV5-3 counts as an open reading frame of uncertain function. Between the trimmed V and J ends, which lost 5 bases and 4 bases, there was a span of 21 bases. The CDR3 covers 16 residues. CDR3 residues: CARSRAGSPRGYGYTF. The CDR3 DNA sequence: TGTGCCAGAAGTAGAGCAGGGTCACCGCGTGGCTATGGCTACACCTTC.

The CDR3 coding sequence is TGTGCCTGGAATGGACAGGGGGCTCACAATGAGCAGTTCTTC. Its translation is CAWNGQGAHNEQFF. The chain joins TRBV30 to TRBJ2-1; 11 nucleotides line up with TRBD1. After removal of 4 bases from V and 5 bases from J, the junction contained 4 bases not matched to a gene. This CDR3 has 14 amino acids. Per germline, CDR1 GTSNPN and CDR2 SVGIG (reference sequence).

The J gene is TRBJ1-5, the V gene TRBV6-5; D may be TRBD1 (5 bases). The CDR3 extends over 15 amino acids. V was trimmed by 6 bases and J by 4 bases, leaving 16 bases between them. Germline CDR1 is MNHEY and CDR2 is SVGAGI. The CDR3 nucleotides read TGTGCCAGCAGCTCCAGGTCCGGGGGGAATCAGCCCCAGCATTTT. It encodes CASSSRSGGNQPQHF.

The V call is TRBV2, the J call TRBJ2-6, with D perhaps TRBD1 (5 bases). CDR1 is SNHLY, CDR2 FYNNEI, per germline. V was trimmed by 4 bases and J by 3 bases, leaving 7 bases between them. The CDR3 sequence is 14 residues long. The CDR3 reads CASSAGYGANVLTF. The CDR3 DNA is TGTGCCAGCAGTGCAGGGTATGGGGCCAACGTCCTGACTTTC.

The rearrangement links TRBV7-2 to TRBJ1-3; possibly TRBD1 for D (6 bases). Germline CDR1 reads SGHTA; CDR2 reads FQGNSA. The CDR3 is 18 residues long. Deletions cut 1 base from V and 4 bases from J, with 20 bases between. The CDR3 loop reads CASSLDLRRGAAGNTIYF. CDR3 in DNA: TGTGCCAGCAGCTTAGACCTTCGGCGGGGGGCGGCGGGAAACACCATATATTTT.

This sequence joins TRBV28 and TRBJ1-4; 7 nucleotides align to TRBD1. J was trimmed by 3 bases and V by 4 bases; bases with no gene match: 5. Germline V lookup: CDR1 MDHEN, CDR2 SYDVKM. This CDR3 is built from 15 residues. DNA of the CDR3: TGTGCCAGCAGTTCCCCAGGGGGTGCTAATGAAAAACTGTTTTTT. Its translation is CASSSPGGANEKLFF.

This chain links TRBV6-5 with TRBJ1-6; tentative D call: TRBD1 (5 bases). Germline CDR1 reads MNHEY; CDR2 reads SVGAGI. The CDR3 has 15 residues. V was pared by 5 bases and J by 4 bases, with 12 bases between. CDR3 nucleotides: TGTGCCAGCAGTCGAAGACAGAGTTATAATTCACCCCTCCACTTT. It translates to CASSRRQSYNSPLHF.

This chain joins TRBV6-1 and TRBJ1-4, with 7 nucleotides matching TRBD1. The CDR3 has 13 residues. V lost 1 base and J lost 8; bases outside the gene matches: 1. Germline V gene data show CDR1 as MNHNS and CDR2 as SASEGT. CDR3 loop: CASSEGQGEKLFF. CDR3 sequence (DNA): TGTGCCAGCAGTGAAGGACAGGGAGAAAAACTGTTTTTT.

J is TRBJ2-3 and V is TRBV10-3, with 11 bases identical to TRBD1. Trimming at V came to 0 bases and at J to 4 bases, leaving 3 bases not matched to a gene. The CDR3 totals 16 residues. The germline CDR1 and CDR2 sequences are ENHRY and SYGVKD. CDR3 amino acids: CAISESPGQGADTQYF. The CDR3 DNA reads TGTGCCATCAGTGAGTCGCCGGGACAGGGGGCAGATACGCAGTATTTT.

J is TRBJ2-5 and V is TRBV11-2; D gene unclear. Trimming stripped 1 base from V and 7 bases from J, with 19 bases between. This CDR3 comprises 16 residues. Germline loops: CDR1 SGHAT, CDR2 FQNNGV. DNA for the CDR3: TGTGCCAGCAGCTTAGTTAGGCCCCCCCAGGCCGGGACCCAGTACTTC. It specifies CASSLVRPPQAGTQYF. Full variable domain (missing parts from reference TRBV11-2 and TRBJ2-5): EAGVAQSPRYKIIEKRQSVAFWCNPISGHATLYWYQQILGQGPKLLIQFQNNGVVDDSQLPKDRFSAERLKGVDSTLKIQPAKLEDSAVYLCASSLVRPPQAGTQYFGPGTRLLVL.